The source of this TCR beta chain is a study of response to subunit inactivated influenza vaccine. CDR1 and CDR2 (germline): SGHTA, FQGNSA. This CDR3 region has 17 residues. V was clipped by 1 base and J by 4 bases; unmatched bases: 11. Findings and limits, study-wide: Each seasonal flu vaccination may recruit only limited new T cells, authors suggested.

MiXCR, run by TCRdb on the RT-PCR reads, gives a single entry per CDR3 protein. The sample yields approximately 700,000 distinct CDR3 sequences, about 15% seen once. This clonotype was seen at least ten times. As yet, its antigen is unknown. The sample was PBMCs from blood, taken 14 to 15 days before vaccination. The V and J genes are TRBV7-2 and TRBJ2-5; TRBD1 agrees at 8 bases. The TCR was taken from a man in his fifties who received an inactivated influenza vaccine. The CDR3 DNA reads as TGTGCCAGCAGCTTAGGACTCATAACAGGGGGGCGAGAGACCCAGTACTTC. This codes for CASSLGLITGGRETQYF.